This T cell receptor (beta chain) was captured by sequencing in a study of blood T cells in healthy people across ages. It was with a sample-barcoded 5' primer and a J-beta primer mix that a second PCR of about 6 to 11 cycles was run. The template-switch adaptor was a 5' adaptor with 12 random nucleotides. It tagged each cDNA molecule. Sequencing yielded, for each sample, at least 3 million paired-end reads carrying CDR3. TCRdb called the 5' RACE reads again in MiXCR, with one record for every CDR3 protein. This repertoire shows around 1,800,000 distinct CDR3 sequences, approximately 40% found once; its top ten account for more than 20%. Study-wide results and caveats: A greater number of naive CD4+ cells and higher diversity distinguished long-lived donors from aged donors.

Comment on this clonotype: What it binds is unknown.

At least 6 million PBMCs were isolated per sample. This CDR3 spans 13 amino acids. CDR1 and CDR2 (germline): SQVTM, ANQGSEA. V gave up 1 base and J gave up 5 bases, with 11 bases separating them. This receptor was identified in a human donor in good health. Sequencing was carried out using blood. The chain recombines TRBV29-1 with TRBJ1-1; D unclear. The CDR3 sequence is CSVEVTYRTEAFF. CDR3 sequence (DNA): TGCAGCGTTGAAGTAACGTATAGAACTGAAGCTTTCTTT.